These 18 T cell receptor beta chains were all obtained from the same sample, sequenced in a study of glioma-infiltrating T cells after dendritic cell vaccination. Sequencing was performed with immunoSEQ multiplex PCR; in TCRdb, only in-frame clones are kept and a portion is missing. The data show approximately 100,000 clones, roughly 76% seen once. The sample was blood, taken before dendritic cell vaccination. The receptors come from a human donor with glioblastoma.

The chain is built from TRBV19 and TRBJ2-6, with TRBD1 identical over 9 bases. The V segment lost 4 bases and the J segment 0 bases; nucleotides outside the gene matches: 1. The CDR3 spans 16 residues. The germline gives CDR1 LNHDA, CDR2 SQIVND (reference sequence). The CDR3 bases are TGTGCCAGTAGTACGACAGGGGGCTCTGGGGCCAACGTCCTGACTTTC. Translated: CASSTTGGSGANVLTF. The full variable domain, rest sourced from reference TRBV19 and TRBJ2-6, is DGGITQSPKYLFRKEGQNVTLSCEQNLNHDAMYWYRQDPGQGLRLIYYSQIVNDFQKGDIAEGYSVSREKKESFPLTVTSAQKNPTAFYLCASSTTGGSGANVLTFGAGSRLTVL.

The CDR3 nucleotides are TGTGCCACCAGCACCTGGGGACAGGGGTTCTATGGCTACACCTTC. It translates to CATSTWGQGFYGYTF. The V gene is TRBV15, the J gene TRBJ1-2; 10 bases fit TRBD1. The ends lost 4 bases at V and 4 bases at J; junction bases unmatched: 6. The CDR3 covers 15 residues. CDR1 is LNHNV and CDR2 is YYDKDF in the germline V gene (reference sequence).

The chain employs TRBV5-1 and TRBJ2-5; TRBD2 might be the D (6 bases). The CDR3 is 16 residues long. Trimming removed 3 bases at V and 2 bases at J, with 17 bases between. Germline assignment: CDR1 SGHRS and CDR2 YFSETQ. As DNA, the CDR3 is TGCGCCAGCAGCTCCATGGGCGGGGCGGGACAAGAGACCCAGTACTTC. This encodes CASSSMGGAGQETQYF.

The CDR3 nucleotides are TGTGCCAGCAGCCTAAGACTAGCGGGGGGTCCAGAGACCCAGTACTTC. It specifies CASSLRLAGGPETQYF. This chain uses TRBV6-6 with TRBJ2-5, with 13 nucleotides matching TRBD2. With 6 bases clipped from V and 4 bases from J, the junction kept 8 bases outside the gene matches. The CDR3 has 16 residues. Germline V gene sequence: CDR1 MNHNY, CDR2 SVGAGI (reference sequence).

This chain connects TRBV7-2 to TRBJ1-6; D is ambiguous. Looked up from germline, CDR1 is SGHTA and CDR2 is FQGNSA. The V end lost 5 bases, the J end lost 4 bases, and 3 bases lay between the germline ends. CDR3 length: 12 residues. The CDR3 region has the DNA TGTGCCAGCAGCCTTTATAATTCACCCCTCCACTTT. Its protein is CASSLYNSPLHF.

The rearrangement links TRBV6-1 to TRBJ1-2; no reliable D call. CDR1 and CDR2 from the germline V gene are MNHNS and SASEGT. The CDR3 is 17 amino acids. The germline V and J ends were trimmed by 3 bases and 6 bases, with 23 bases remaining between them. In DNA form, the CDR3 reads TGTGCCAGCAGTGAGCCCACGCTGGGAGTCCAAGGCGATGGCTACACCTTC. As protein: CASSEPTLGVQGDGYTF.

This clone was found once. The CDR3 region is CASSRGPARDNEKLFF. For the CDR3, the DNA is TGCGCCAGCAGCCGAGGACCGGCGCGGGACAATGAAAAACTGTTTTTT. The V gene is TRBV5-1, the J gene TRBJ1-4; a weak D match, TRBD1 (5 bases). Per the germline V gene, CDR1 is SGHRS and CDR2 is YFSETQ. The CDR3 loop spans 16 amino acids. The V end lost 4 bases, the J end lost 5 bases, and 18 bases lay between the germline ends.

The V and J genes are TRBV19 and TRBJ1-4, with TRBD1 as a possible D gene (6 bases). The CDR3 contains 17 residues. V was clipped by 3 bases and J by 3 bases, with 17 bases between them. CDR1 and CDR2 (germline): LNHDA, SQIVND (reference sequence). The CDR3 coding sequence is TGTGCCAGTAGTATGGGGGGGGCGGGCGTAGCTAATGAAAAACTGTTTTTT. Its translation: CASSMGGAGVANEKLFF.

This clone was counted between two and nine times. This chain connects TRBV5-8 to TRBJ1-4; a weak D match, TRBD1 (5 bases). V was clipped by 2 bases and J by 5 bases, with 16 bases between them. Germline CDR1 reads SGHTS; CDR2 reads YDEGEE. CDR3 length: 16 residues. CDR3 residues: CASSLGGGTYNEKLFF. CDR3 bases: TGTGCCAGCAGCTTAGGTGGGGGGACCTACAATGAAAAACTGTTTTTT.

This clone was observed a few times. J is TRBJ1-1 and V is TRBV19, with TRBD1 matching over 8 bases. J gave up 2 bases and V 8 bases, and 13 bases lay outside the gene matches. Germline V gene sequence: CDR1 LNHDA, CDR2 SQIVND (reference sequence). This CDR3 is built from 16 residues. The CDR3 coding sequence is TGTGCCAGTGACGCACCAGACAGGGGTCCTAACACTGAAGCTTTCTTT. Its protein is CASDAPDRGPNTEAFF. Drawing the rest from reference TRBV19 and TRBJ1-1, the complete variable domain is DGGITQSPKYLFRKEGQNVTLSCEQNLNHDAMYWYRQDPGQGLRLIYYSQIVNDFQKGDIAEGYSVSREKKESFPLTVTSAQKNPTAFYLCASDAPDRGPNTEAFFGQGTRLTVV.

The CDR3 loop is CASSPTGPNQPQHF. CDR3 sequence (DNA): TGTGCCAGCAGCCCGACAGGCCCCAATCAGCCCCAGCATTTT. The gene calls are TRBV5-5 and TRBJ1-5, with a possible D match to TRBD1 (6 bases). CDR1 is SGHKS and CDR2 is YYEKEE in the germline V gene (reference sequence). V was cut by 4 bases and J by 3 bases, with 11 bases left in between. The CDR3 covers 14 residues.

A few counts support this clone. The chain joins TRBV14 to TRBJ1-6, with a weak D call TRBD1 (6 bases). The CDR3 totals 19 residues. Germline values: CDR1 SGHDN, CDR2 FVKESK. Trimming removed 0 bases from V and 7 bases from J, with 22 bases in between. The CDR3 here is CASSQERVFGGPSNSPLHF. CDR3 in DNA: TGTGCCAGCAGCCAAGAGAGGGTTTTCGGGGGGCCCTCCAATTCACCCCTCCACTTT.

V usage is TRBV4-2 and J usage is TRBJ1-1, with D possibly TRBD1 on 6 matching bases. Trimming took off 4 bases at V and 5 bases at J, with 11 bases between the two ends. Per the germline V gene, CDR1 is LGHNA and CDR2 is YNFKEQ. CDR3 length: 13 amino acids. The CDR3 DNA reads TGTGCCAGCAGCCGGGCAGGGGAGACTGAAGCTTTCTTT. Its protein product is CASSRAGETEAFF.

The chain links TRBV7-9 to TRBJ2-7; D possibly corresponds to TRBD2 (6 bases). V was clipped by 5 bases and J by 0 bases, with 17 bases between them. The CDR3 has 16 amino acids. Germline V CDR1 and CDR2: SEHNR, FQNEAQ (reference sequence). The CDR3 DNA follows: TGTGCCAGCAGCGTCCTTATTGGGGGGAGCTCCTACGAGCAGTACTTC. It is translated as CASSVLIGGSSYEQYF.

The chain couples TRBV4-1 to TRBJ1-5; D not resolved. Germline CDR1 MGHRA, CDR2 YSYEKL. The V gene lost 2 bases and the J gene lost 6 bases, with 14 bases spanning the gap. The CDR3 consists of 15 residues. The CDR3 nucleotides read TGCGCCAGCAGCCAAACGTTTCTAAGATCTCAGCCCCAGCATTTT. The encoded protein is CASSQTFLRSQPQHF.

V and J are TRBV19 and TRBJ2-1; D not resolved. Germline assignment: CDR1 LNHDA and CDR2 SQIVND (reference sequence). The CDR3 covers 13 residues. V was trimmed by 3 bases and J by 5 bases, leaving 8 bases between them. The CDR3 nucleotides read TGTGCCAGTAGTATTGACTCAAACAATGAGCAGTTCTTC. Translation gives CASSIDSNNEQFF.

V gene TRBV10-1 combines with J gene TRBJ2-7; 9 nucleotides agree with TRBD1. Germline CDR1 reads WNHNN; CDR2 reads SYGVQD (reference sequence). CDR3 length: 15 amino acids. With 4 bases clipped from V and 0 bases from J, the junction kept 4 bases outside the gene matches. CDR3 protein: CASSVRTGASYEQYF. The CDR3 nucleotides are TGCGCCAGCAGTGTCCGGACAGGGGCCTCCTACGAGCAGTACTTC.

J is TRBJ1-4 and V is TRBV30, with D perhaps TRBD1 (5 bases). V dropped 5 bases and J dropped 6 bases, with 19 bases sitting between them. This CDR3 has 15 residues. Germline V CDR1 and CDR2: GTSNPN, SVGIG (reference sequence). The CDR3 is CAWGGVGVGHEKLFF. CDR3 nucleotide sequence: TGTGCCTGGGGAGGGGTTGGGGTGGGTCATGAAAAACTGTTTTTT.